This TCR beta chain originates from a study of blood T cell repertoires in COVID-19. Study background: In each case, the material was cDNA or gDNA derived from T cells, B-cell-depleted T cells, or PBMCs.

Symptom resolution, clearance, or two negative PCRs marked the recovered donors of Cohort 3. The repertoire was sequenced with immunoSEQ multiplex PCR; TCRdb's copy has only in-frame clones and lacks some. The sample carries 250,000 to 350,000 clones, 80% to 95% recorded once. V gave up 2 bases and J gave up 3 bases, with 8 bases separating them. The CDR3 extends over 13 amino acids. Germline values: CDR1 MGHRA, CDR2 YSYEKL. Sequenced input: PBMCs or T cells enriched from blood (not recorded which). The chain links TRBV4-1 to TRBJ2-7; a possible D gene is TRBD2 (5 bases). The sequence derives from a woman aged 25-40 years who had recovered from COVID-19. CDR3 region: CASSQREGYEQYF. CDR3 DNA: TGCGCCAGCAGCCAAAGAGAGGGCTACGAGCAGTACTTC.